What follows is one T cell receptor beta chain and its context. This clonotype has at least ten counts. No antigen is known for it. No base-level quality is on record; no much larger clone is a single base apart. This specimen comes from a study of regulatory T cells in long-lasting Graves disease (TCRdb year 2021). Regarding the research as a whole: In the newly diagnosed Graves' disease group, patients had been taking antithyroid drugs for less than 3 months. Peripheral blood TCR sequencing and RNA sequencing compared persistent Graves' disease patients with newly diagnosed Graves' disease patients. The study was registered as a clinical trial and conducted in China. A total of about 33 samples underwent TCR sequencing: around 13 from persistent and about 20 from newly diagnosed Graves' disease patients.

The CDR3 numbers 17 residues from cysteine through phenylalanine. Of the read, only the CDR3 DNA is kept; its 51 bases are in frame from base 1. From a lookup of the germline V gene, CDR1 and CDR2 are SGHRS and YFSETQ. Cut back by 4 bases and 0 bases, the V and J ends lie 17 bases apart. The meaning of the sample's time point label: newly diagnosed GD, antithyroid drugs for less than 3 months. For both TCR sequencing and RNA sequencing, RNA was extracted from PBMCs using TRIzol. The diagnosis of Graves' disease followed American Thyroid Association guidelines. The patients came from an endocrinology department in Xi'an, China. Each patient gave approximately 9 milliliters of peripheral blood, collected in an EDTA anticoagulant tube. PBMCs were isolated by Ficoll Paque Plus density gradient separation without further T cell sorting. An Agilent 2100 Bioanalyzer and agarose gel were used to check RNA quality, and a NanoDrop 2000 was used to measure RNA concentration.

Overall study outcomes, separate from this receptor: Persistent patients shared more public clonotypes among themselves (around 3,000) than newly diagnosed patients did (roughly 920). TRBV28, TRBJ1-2 and TRBJ2-5 were preferentially used in persistent disease, while TRBV20-1 and TRBJ2-1 were favored in newly diagnosed disease. The authors acknowledged the small sample size as a limitation that may reduce accuracy. Peripheral blood alone was examined, since thyroid tissue, which constituted the primary lesion, could not be accessed. Sequencing and analysis were restricted to the TCR beta chain. Compared with newly diagnosed patients, persistent Graves' disease patients had lower TCR Shannon entropy and fewer highly expanded clones, which suggests clonal expansion.

Libraries were built with multiplex PCR. The reads were generated on an Illumina HiSeq 4000. CDR3 regions were amplified by Arm-PCR with iRepertoire HTBI primers to construct TCR beta libraries. Before sequencing, the PCR products underwent gel purification. The study's own analysis went as follows. Gene usage analysis of CDR3 amino acid clonotypes relied on the approximately 62 TRBV and 14 TRBJ segments identified across samples. Filtered high-quality paired reads were merged into contigs using COPE and FqMerger. Contigs were aligned with BLAST to IMGT TRBV, TRBD and TRBJ reference genes, and CDR3 was defined per IMGT. Any clonotype with a frequency above 0.1% was classified as a highly expanded clone. Shannon entropy served as the measure of repertoire diversity, while the Gini coefficient captured V-J evenness. Public clonotypes were defined as clonotypes shared by more than one individual. The raw public data were reprocessed by TCRdb itself: fastp quality trimming at Q25, MiXCR clonotype calling, in-frame beta chains only. CDR3 protein duplicates are merged, each entry listing the most common genes and DNA. It is TCRdb's table, rather than the study itself, that gives the V and J calls and clone size. This sample is represented by around 500,000 distinct CDR3 sequences; about 14% of them were singletons. The ten top clones hold 8% to 10% of the sample.

These data are also associated with another study on T cells in Graves' hyperthyroidism and ophthalmopathy. As that second study puts it: A patient counted as having stable Graves' hyperthyroidism if no progression to ophthalmopathy occurred over 18 months of follow-up. Hyperthyroidism patients were aged 18 to 65 years and newly diagnosed, with disease duration of less than 2 months. Any patient with an uncontrolled infection, another autoimmune disease, pregnancy or lactation was excluded. Diagnoses were based on clinical symptoms, serum thyroxine and TRAb, thyroid ultrasound and orbital computed tomography. For the first round of RT-PCR on the TCR CDR3, the HTBI primer set was used together with the Qiagen OneStep RT-PCR kit. Most expanded thyroid clonotypes (frequency above 0.001) were also found in blood, which suggests that blood repertoires may mirror thyroid immune responses. A model built on a 13 V-J signature distinguished ophthalmopathy from stable hyperthyroidism, reaching over 85% sensitivity and around 82% specificity in cross-validation and 80%/75% in testing. During validation, the model predicted progression to ophthalmopathy a median of approximately 6.5 months ahead of onset, with roughly 65% sensitivity and roughly 72% specificity. To identify TCR V-J signatures that set the groups apart, the researchers used a discovery cohort of 100 patients, made up of around 40 with Graves' ophthalmopathy and some 60 with stable Graves' hyperthyroidism. Prospective prediction of ophthalmopathy was tested in an independent validation cohort consisting of roughly 19 hyperthyroidism patients and some 16 patients who later progressed to ophthalmopathy. The approximately 98 discovery patients were randomly divided into training and test sets at a 7:3 ratio. Thyroid tissue and blood T-cell repertoires from six or seven Graves' hyperthyroidism patients were also compared in the study. Once sampling was done, hyperthyroidism patients were given methimazole at a starting dose of 30 mg daily, whereas ophthalmopathy patients were given high-dose intravenous methylprednisolone. Libraries were constructed in a second round of multiplex PCR, after which size selection and purification were performed. Paired-end sequencing of the libraries was performed with 100 bp reads on an Illumina HiSeq2000. SOAPnuke was used to process the raw data, throwing out any read that contained adapters or uncalled bases, had a mean Phred below 15, or lacked an exact constant-primer or identifier match. COPE v1.2.5 was used to merge the high-quality paired reads, and each unique nucleotide sequence was defined as a clonotype. MiTCR v1.1 was used to align clonotypes to the IMGT TRBV, TRBD and TRBJ reference segments. The analysis included only V-J combinations with a frequency above 0.0001, which together covered 99% to 99.2% of the repertoires. A TCS score was defined as the ratio of F50 (clonal expansion) to E x V (chaos), with BLOSUM62-based TCRdist applied between CDR3 peptides within each V-J. Welch's t-statistics and random forest reduced roughly 530 V-J features to roughly 13, which were used in a naive Bayes classifier (R e1071). Sample size was not statistically predetermined, and blinding of investigators to group allocation was not performed. The paper describes TCR Vbeta CDR3 sequencing of around 130 peripheral blood samples, made up of approximately 40 ophthalmopathy patients, some 80 hyperthyroidism patients and about 17 progressor patients.

This receptor chain uses TRBV5-1 and TRBJ2-1, with a weak D call of TRBD2 (6 bases match). This sequence originates from a man aged 25 to 40 with Graves disease. Donor details come from another sample of the same person, matched by shared clones. Sequenced material: peripheral blood mononuclear cells (PBMCs), taken at new diagnosis, from a patient treated with antithyroid drugs. The nucleotides read TGCGCCAGCAGCCCCAACCCCGGGGGAAGCTCCTACAATGAGCAGTTCTTC. Translated, it gives CASSPNPGGSSYNEQFF. Full variable domain (CDR3 extended with the reference TRBV5-1 and TRBJ2-1 proteins): KAGVTQTPRYLIKTRGQQVTLSCSPISGHRSVSWYQQTPGQGLQFLFEYFSETQRNKGNFPGRFSGRQFSNSRSEMNVSTLELGDSALYLCASSPNPGGSSYNEQFFGPGTRLTVL.